The rows below give T cell receptor beta chains drawn from one sample of a study of T cells and Merkel cell carcinoma outcomes. Sequencing used immunoSEQ multiplex PCR; TCRdb keeps in-frame clones, though not all of them. The sample has roughly 13,000 clones, more than 90% seen once. The specimen was tumor tissue from Merkel cell carcinoma. The receptor source for this set is a human donor with Merkel cell carcinoma. CDR3s leave out the opening cysteine and the closing phenylalanine or tryptophan. Fields, in order: CDR3 protein, V gene.

ASSRGPIYEQY TRBV5-6
ASSARLAGGNEQF TRBV9
ASSQDRAIYGYT TRBV4-2
ASSNGPFSRGGTDTQY TRBV21-1
SAAGLAGSTDTQY TRBV29-1
ASSSHGTSNEQF TRBV28
ASSLGGPYEQY TRBV5-4
ASSLEWGYEQY TRBV7-2
ASSKGTGDNEQF TRBV5-1
AISEPRFSEEQF TRBV10-3
ASSEDFRNTEAF TRBV5-1
ASSPTGQTYEQY TRBV4-2
ASSPGYLKEQF TRBV5-6
ASSVGPLSSGNTIY TRBV11-2
ASSRGGTYEQY TRBV28
ASSESGQMRTEAF TRBV25-1
AWRVTGSGNTIY TRBV30
ASSPSGGRTDTQY TRBV18
ASSPRPPGGGELF TRBV7-7
ASSLRRGYEQY TRBV27
ASSFSSGNHNEQF TRBV5-1
ASSLPGHRNEQF TRBV18
ASSMTGGSPLH TRBV19
ASSIGLAGIREQY TRBV13
ASSFSRAGNYGYT TRBV7-9
ASSLGWRGTGELF TRBV11-2
ASKSVALRNEKLF TRBV7-3
ASNEGLSTDTQY TRBV2
SARRAGGPTGELF TRBV29-1
SVGAGVNYGYT TRBV29-1
ASSDSRTDTQY TRBV18
ASSSRLGQGNTEAF TRBV11-2
SVRLEEKLF TRBV20-1
ASSMLYQPQH TRBV19
ASSTRGGYGYT TRBV4-3
ASVRDSTYNEQF TRBV5-8
ASSHLRTTGELF TRBV4-1
ASRLNTEAF TRBV7-2
ASTLASGRVYEQF TRBV28
ASSLRGGTYEQY TRBV18
ARGTGSNSPLH TRBV12-2
ASSGVAGGTMNTEAF TRBV2
ASSPYYGYT TRBV14